The entry below gives a single T cell receptor (beta chain) sequence along with its context. One entry per CDR3 protein, called by TCRdb with MiXCR from the RT-PCR reads. Of 650,000 to 800,000 distinct CDR3 sequences in the sample, roughly 14% are singletons; the top ten hold less than 7%. The sample belongs to a study of response to subunit inactivated influenza vaccine. The trim removed 1 base at V and 7 bases at J, leaving 4 bases unmatched. Germline CDR1 SQVTM, CDR2 ANQGSEA. CDR3 length: 13 amino acids. The gene calls are TRBV29-1 and TRBJ2-7; 10 bases map to TRBD1. The clonotype comes from a man aged 45-65 years who received an inactivated influenza vaccine. The specimen was PBMCs from blood, collected 14 to 15 days before vaccination. Written as DNA, the CDR3 is TGCAGCGTTGAAGTTGGGACAGGGGTAGAGCAGTACTTC. It translates to CSVEVGTGVEQYF.